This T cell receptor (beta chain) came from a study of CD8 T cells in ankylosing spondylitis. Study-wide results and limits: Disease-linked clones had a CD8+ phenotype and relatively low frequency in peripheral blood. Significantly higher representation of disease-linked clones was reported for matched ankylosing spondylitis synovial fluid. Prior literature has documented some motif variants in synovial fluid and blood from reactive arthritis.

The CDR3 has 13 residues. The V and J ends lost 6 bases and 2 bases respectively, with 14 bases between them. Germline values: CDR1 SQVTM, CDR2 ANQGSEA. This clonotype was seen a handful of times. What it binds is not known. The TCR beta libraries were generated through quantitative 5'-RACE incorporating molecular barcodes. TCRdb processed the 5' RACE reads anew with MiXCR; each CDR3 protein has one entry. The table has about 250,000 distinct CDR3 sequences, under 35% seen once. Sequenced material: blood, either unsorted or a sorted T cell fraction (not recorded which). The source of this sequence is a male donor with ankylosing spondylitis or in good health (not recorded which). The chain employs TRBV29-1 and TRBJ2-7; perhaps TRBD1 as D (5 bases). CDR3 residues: CSVMDKFAYEQYF. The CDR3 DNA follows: TGCAGCGTCATGGACAAATTTGCCTACGAGCAGTACTTC.